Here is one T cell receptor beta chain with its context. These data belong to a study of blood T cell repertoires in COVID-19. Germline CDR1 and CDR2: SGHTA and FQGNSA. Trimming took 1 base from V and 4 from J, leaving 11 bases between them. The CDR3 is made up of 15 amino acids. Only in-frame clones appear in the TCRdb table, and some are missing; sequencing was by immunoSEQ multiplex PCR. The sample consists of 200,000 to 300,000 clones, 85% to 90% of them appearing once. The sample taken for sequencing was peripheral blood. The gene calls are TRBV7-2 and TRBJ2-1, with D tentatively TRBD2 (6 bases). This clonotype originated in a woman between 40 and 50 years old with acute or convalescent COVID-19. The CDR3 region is CASSLESRGYNEQFF. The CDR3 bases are TGTGCCAGCAGCTTAGAATCTCGGGGGTACAATGAGCAGTTCTTC.